A selection of T cell receptor beta chains follows, all from one sample in a study of blood T cell repertoires in COVID-19. The table came from immunoSEQ multiplex PCR; TCRdb's copy has only in-frame clones and leaves some out. This sample has 35,000 or so clones, with around 88% found just once. The sample comprised peripheral blood. The receptors derive from a human donor in a cohort sampled during active COVID-19. The CDR3 runs from the conserved cysteine through the conserved F or W.

j_call: TRBJ2-7; v_call: TRBV4-1; cdr3_aa: CASSRGTGSSYEQYF
j_call: TRBJ2-3; v_call: TRBV5-6; cdr3_aa: CASSRFGGSTDTQYF
j_call: TRBJ1-5; v_call: TRBV6-2/TRBV6-3; cdr3_aa: CASTPTGSRNQPQHF
j_call: TRBJ2-1; v_call: TRBV11-2; cdr3_aa: CASRLGYERGSYNEQFF
j_call: TRBJ2-7; v_call: TRBV4-3; cdr3_aa: CASSRILGLESYEQYF
j_call: TRBJ2-1; v_call: TRBV11-3; cdr3_aa: CASSPMVAGGYEQFF
j_call: TRBJ2-1; v_call: TRBV18; cdr3_aa: CASSPGQAQTYNEQFF
j_call: TRBJ1-5; v_call: TRBV19; cdr3_aa: CASRDGGEPQHF
j_call: TRBJ2-5; v_call: TRBV18; cdr3_aa: CASSLRGQETQYF
j_call: TRBJ2-5; v_call: TRBV5-5; cdr3_aa: CASSLAGTREETQYF
j_call: TRBJ1-5; v_call: TRBV19; cdr3_aa: CASSIEGIGTGTNQPQHF
j_call: TRBJ1-1; v_call: TRBV6-5; cdr3_aa: CASSYSGAGSEAFF
j_call: TRBJ1-4; v_call: TRBV7-9; cdr3_aa: CASSLTGGVEKLFF
j_call: TRBJ2-7; v_call: TRBV5-4; cdr3_aa: CASSFGQGAPGEQYF
j_call: TRBJ2-1; v_call: TRBV27; cdr3_aa: CASRIVGGRKDEQFF
j_call: TRBJ2-7; v_call: TRBV7-2; cdr3_aa: CASSWVPSSGTYEQYF
j_call: TRBJ2-7; v_call: TRBV19; cdr3_aa: CAQKGGQDPYEQYF
j_call: TRBJ2-7; v_call: TRBV7-9; cdr3_aa: CASSLVQRGPYEQYF
j_call: TRBJ2-7; v_call: TRBV5-4; cdr3_aa: CASSFPVAGGTYEQYF
j_call: TRBJ1-6; v_call: TRBV19; cdr3_aa: CASSISTGRARSPLHF
j_call: TRBJ2-6; v_call: TRBV7-2; cdr3_aa: CASSLGRLGTGANVLTF
j_call: TRBJ2-5; v_call: TRBV4-2; cdr3_aa: CASSQGNRGQETQYF
j_call: TRBJ2-7; v_call: TRBV4-3; cdr3_aa: CASSQGAGGPYEQYF
j_call: TRBJ2-3; v_call: TRBV7-3; cdr3_aa: CASSQHVPGLAGGSTDTQYF
j_call: TRBJ2-2; v_call: TRBV19; cdr3_aa: CASIAPGLGTGELFF
j_call: TRBJ1-1; v_call: TRBV7-9; cdr3_aa: CASSLVRGSEAFF